These T cell receptor beta chains were read from a single sample in a study of spatial heterogeneity in lung cancer. Via MiXCR, TCRdb re-called the 5' RACE reads, giving one row per CDR3 protein. Here the sample spans about 17,000 distinct CDR3 sequences, 19% being singletons. This material consisted of PBMCs, taken at follow-up. These receptor sequences come from a male donor with early-stage non-small cell lung cancer. Each CDR3 is given with its conserved first and last residue. A D gene is named only where the DNA matches it firmly. Size values are once, few and many counts, or a class for expanded clones, and some rows have none.

J	V	size	D	DNA	CDR3
TRBJ1-6	TRBV27	medium-sized	TRBD1	TGTGCCAGCCATCCTCGACAGGGTAATTCACCCCTCCACTTT	CASHPRQGNSPLHF
TRBJ1-5	TRBV6-1	medium-sized	TRBD1	TGTGCCAGCAGTGAAGTCGCAGGGGGAATTCAGCCCCAGCATTTT	CASSEVAGGIQPQHF
TRBJ2-1	TRBV20-1	medium-sized	-	TGCAGTGCTACAGAGACAGTCTACTCCTACAATGAGCAGTTCTTC	CSATETVYSYNEQFF
TRBJ2-7	TRBV5-5	few	-	TGTGCCAGCAGCTTGCCGGTCTACGAGCAGTACTTC	CASSLPVYEQYF
TRBJ2-7	TRBV20-1	-	-	TGCAGTGCTAGAGATCGTACAGGGTGGGACGAGCAGTACTTC	CSARDRTGWDEQYF
TRBJ1-5	TRBV24-1	many	-	TGTGCCACCAGTGATGGCATGGGATCCACTCAGGTGGTGAGCAATCAGCCCCAGCATTTT	CATSDGMGSTQVVSNQPQHF
TRBJ2-5	TRBV7-3	medium-sized	-	TGTGCCAGCAGCTTCCTGGGGGAGACCCAGTACTTC	CASSFLGETQYF
TRBJ2-7	TRBV6-5	many	TRBD1	TGTGCCAGCAGTCCGATTCGGACAGGGGCCTCCTACGAGCAGTACTTC	CASSPIRTGASYEQYF
TRBJ2-7	TRBV10-3	many	-	TGTGCCATCAGTGAGTCGACTCGGGCCTCCTACGAGCAGTACTTC	CAISESTRASYEQYF
TRBJ2-6	TRBV7-2	-	-	TGTGCCAGCAGCTTAGGGGGGCCTGGGGCCAACGTCCTGACTTTC	CASSLGGPGANVLTF
TRBJ2-7	TRBV7-2	medium-sized	-	TGTGCCAGCAGCGTCCCGGGCTCCTACGAGCAGTACTTC	CASSVPGSYEQYF
TRBJ2-5	TRBV20-1	-	TRBD2	TGCAGTGCTAGACAGATCTCTAGCGGGGGGACTTCTATCCAAGAGACCCAGTACTTC	CSARQISSGGTSIQETQYF
TRBJ2-1	TRBV4-1	few	-	TGCGCCAGCAGCTACAGGGCCGTCGGAGACAATGAGCAGTTCTTC	CASSYRAVGDNEQFF
TRBJ1-4	TRBV29-1	few	-	TGCAGCGTTGAAGGGGCAGATGAAAAACTGTTTTTT	CSVEGADEKLFF
TRBJ2-7	TRBV12-3/TRBV12-4	-	-	TGTGCCAGCAGTTTAAAGGTTGGCGACCCCTACGAGCAGTACTTC	CASSLKVGDPYEQYF
TRBJ2-7	TRBV6-5	few	TRBD1	TGTGCCAGCCAACAGGGGAATCGCGAGCAGTACTTC	CASQQGNREQYF
TRBJ2-1	TRBV7-9	many	TRBD2	TGTGCCAGCAGCCCCCTTTGGATAGCGGGGGGTAATGAGCAGTTCTTC	CASSPLWIAGGNEQFF
TRBJ2-2	TRBV2	many	TRBD2	TGTGCCAGCGTTGAGACTAGCGAAAACACCGGGGAGCTGTTTTTT	CASVETSENTGELFF
TRBJ1-3	TRBV6-5	-	-	TGTGCCAGCAGTCCTCGGGTCCTCCTCTCTGGAAACACCATATATTTT	CASSPRVLLSGNTIYF
TRBJ2-3	TRBV4-2	-	TRBD2	TGTGCCAGCAGCCAAGAGGCTAGCGGGGGCACAGATACGCAGTATTTT	CASSQEASGGTDTQYF
TRBJ2-2	TRBV5-8	few	TRBD1	TGTGCCAGCAGCTTAAGACAGGGAGAACCGAACACCGGGGAGCTGTTTTTT	CASSLRQGEPNTGELFF
TRBJ2-5	TRBV7-2	medium-sized	-	TGTGCCAGCAGCGCACAAAGGGGAACGGTCCGCGAGACCCAGTACTTC	CASSAQRGTVRETQYF
TRBJ2-7	TRBV6-6	medium-sized	-	TGTGCCAGCAGTTACTCTTCGGACAGTTCCTACGAGCAGTACTTC	CASSYSSDSSYEQYF
TRBJ2-6	TRBV7-8	-	-	TGTGCCAGCAGAGACGGGACCCCCACTGGGGCCAACGTCCTGACTTTC	CASRDGTPTGANVLTF
TRBJ2-1	TRBV9	-	TRBD1	TGTGCCAGCAGCCCCAGGACAGGGAGCTCCTACAATGAGCAGTTCTTC	CASSPRTGSSYNEQFF
TRBJ1-1	TRBV7-9	-	-	TGTGCCAGCAGCCCTATCTTTGGGGGAAGGAGGTTCGGGATCACTGAAGCTTTCTTT	CASSPIFGGRRFGITEAFF
TRBJ2-7	TRBV27	few	-	TGTGCCAGCAGTTTACTGGGGGGAAGATACGAGCAGTACTTC	CASSLLGGRYEQYF
TRBJ1-5	TRBV5-1	-	-	TGCGCCAGCAGCTTGGCCCCGGACCAGCCCCAGCATTTT	CASSLAPDQPQHF
TRBJ2-3	TRBV7-2	few	-	TGTGCCAGCGGACAGAGCACAGATACGCAGTATTTT	CASGQSTDTQYF
TRBJ2-5	TRBV11-2	many	-	TGTGCCAGCAGCTTAGATCAGGCGTATGGGGAGACCCAGTACTTC	CASSLDQAYGETQYF
TRBJ1-1	TRBV7-3	many	-	TGTGCCAGCACCCAAGGAGGGGGGCGGAATTCTGAAGCTTTCTTT	CASTQGGGRNSEAFF
TRBJ2-1	TRBV13	medium-sized	-	TGTGCCAGCAGCGTGGAAGCCCTGGGCAATGAGCAGTTCTTC	CASSVEALGNEQFF
TRBJ2-7	TRBV11-2	few	-	TGTGCCAGCAGCTTTGGGACCCAACTAGAGCAGTACTTC	CASSFGTQLEQYF
TRBJ2-3	TRBV6-5	few	-	TGTGCCAGCAGTTATGTCGTAGGGAGCACAGATACGCAGTATTTT	CASSYVVGSTDTQYF
TRBJ1-1	TRBV4-3	few	-	TGCGCCAGCAGCCAAGATGTTTCGTATTTTGTAGCTTTCTTT	CASSQDVSYFVAFF
TRBJ2-5	TRBV2	many	-	TGTGCCAGCAGTGAATTAATAGGGTCCCAAGAGACCCAGTACTTC	CASSELIGSQETQYF
TRBJ2-4	TRBV11-2	medium-sized	-	TGTGCCAGCAGCACCATTCTTCCGATAGCCAAAAACATTCAGTACTTC	CASSTILPIAKNIQYF
TRBJ1-2	TRBV30	many	-	TGTGCCTGGACGCGGGGGATCGGCTATGGCTACACCTTC	CAWTRGIGYGYTF
TRBJ1-5	TRBV20-1	many	-	TGCAGTGCTAGCCCTGCGGGATCCGACAATCAGCCCCAGCATTTT	CSASPAGSDNQPQHF
TRBJ1-2	TRBV24-1	-	-	TGTGCCACCAGTGTGGGAGAATCTGACTATGGCTACACCTTC	CATSVGESDYGYTF
TRBJ2-3	TRBV5-6	-	-	TGTGCCAGCAGCTTGTTCCGGGGCCCCTATACAGATACGCAGTATTTT	CASSLFRGPYTDTQYF
TRBJ1-1	TRBV5-1	-	-	TGCGCCAGCAGCTTACTAACAGGAGGGGCCACTGAAGCTTTCTTT	CASSLLTGGATEAFF
TRBJ2-1	TRBV6-5	-	TRBD2	TGTGCCAGCAGCCCTAAGCGGGGGTACTCCTACAATGAGCAGTTCTTC	CASSPKRGYSYNEQFF
TRBJ2-3	TRBV5-1	many	TRBD2	TGCGCCAGCAGCTTGGCAGCGGGGGCAGATACGCAGTATTTT	CASSLAAGADTQYF
TRBJ1-3	TRBV7-8	many	TRBD1	TGTGCCAGCAGCCACAGGGGATCTGGAAACACCATATATTTT	CASSHRGSGNTIYF
TRBJ1-2	TRBV7-7	-	-	TGTGCTAGCAGCTTAGCGAGGGTTGACTATGGCTACACCTTC	CASSLARVDYGYTF
TRBJ2-1	TRBV5-6	many	-	TGTGCCAGCAGCTTGGGGTACGGACACCAGTTCTTC	CASSLGYGHQFF
TRBJ2-6	TRBV23-1	medium-sized	TRBD1	TGCGCCAGCAGTCGTGGGGACAGGGGGCTAGGGGCCAACGTCCTGACTTTC	CASSRGDRGLGANVLTF
TRBJ1-1	TRBV5-1	-	-	TGCGCCAGCAGCTCCTCCTGGACATCGGGGACTGAAGCTTTCTTT	CASSSSWTSGTEAFF
TRBJ2-3	TRBV28	many	TRBD1	TGTGCCAGCAGTACCCCCGGTGGGACAGGGGGTACAGATACGCAGTATTTT	CASSTPGGTGGTDTQYF
TRBJ2-7	TRBV12-3/TRBV12-4	many	-	TGTGCCAGCACCCGCTCCTTGGCAGACAACTACGAGCAGTACTTC	CASTRSLADNYEQYF
TRBJ1-2	TRBV2	few	-	TGTGCCAGCAGTGAGGATTCGTGGGGCTACACCTTC	CASSEDSWGYTF
TRBJ2-1	TRBV7-2	-	-	TGTGCCAGCAGCCGTTCCTCCTACAATGAGCAGTTCTTC	CASSRSSYNEQFF
TRBJ2-7	TRBV29-1	-	-	TGCAGCGTTGATGGTCCCGGGACTTTCAAGCAGTACTTC	CSVDGPGTFKQYF
TRBJ2-3	TRBV29-1	many	-	TGCAGCGCGCAAGAGGTGACAGATACGCAGTATTTT	CSAQEVTDTQYF